A selection of T cell receptor beta chains follows, all from one sample in a study of blood T cell repertoires in COVID-19. Assay used: immunoSEQ multiplex PCR; TCRdb lists only in-frame clones, some missing. The sample holds 200,000 to 250,000 clones; nearly 90% are singletons and the top ten take roughly 10%. Source material: PBMCs or T cells enriched from blood (not recorded which). The receptors stem from a man under 40 who had recovered from COVID-19. Both conserved end residues are part of each CDR3. The order of the fields is D gene, V gene, J gene, clone size, CDR3 DNA, CDR3 protein. D genes are given only for firm matches. Only part of the rows carry a size: once, few, many, or a class if the clone is expanded.

D gene: TRBD2
V gene: TRBV19
J gene: TRBJ2-3
clone size: NA
CDR3 DNA: TGTGCCAGTAGCCCGTTAGTTCGGGAGGGCACAGATACGCAGTATTTT
CDR3 protein: CASSPLVREGTDTQYF

D gene: TRBD1
V gene: TRBV18
J gene: TRBJ1-1
clone size: NA
CDR3 DNA: TGTGCCAGCTCACCGCGGGACAGGGGGATGGGGAACACTGAAGCTTTCTTT
CDR3 protein: CASSPRDRGMGNTEAFF

D gene: TRBD2
V gene: TRBV9
J gene: TRBJ2-1
clone size: NA
CDR3 DNA: TGTGCCAGCAGCGGTCGGCGACTAGCGGGAGTTAATGAGCAGTTCTTC
CDR3 protein: CASSGRRLAGVNEQFF

D gene: TRBD1
V gene: TRBV19
J gene: TRBJ1-5
clone size: once
CDR3 DNA: TGTGCCAGTAGTCTCCGGTCGACAGGGCAACATCAGCCCCAGCATTTT
CDR3 protein: CASSLRSTGQHQPQHF

D gene: TRBD2
V gene: TRBV10-2
J gene: TRBJ2-2
clone size: NA
CDR3 DNA: TGCGCCAGCAGGCGGGAGGTCACCGGGGAGCTGTTTTTT
CDR3 protein: CASRREVTGELFF

D gene: NA
V gene: TRBV6-1
J gene: TRBJ2-7
clone size: once
CDR3 DNA: TGTGCCAGCAGTGAATCGGGGTTCTACGAGCAGTACTTC
CDR3 protein: CASSESGFYEQYF

D gene: NA
V gene: TRBV18
J gene: TRBJ1-3
clone size: NA
CDR3 DNA: TGTGCCAGCTCACCCCGGGACTCTGGAAACACCATATATTTT
CDR3 protein: CASSPRDSGNTIYF

D gene: NA
V gene: TRBV30
J gene: TRBJ2-2
clone size: NA
CDR3 DNA: TGTGCCTGGTCCCGGACGAGGGTCACCGGGGAGCTGTTTTTT
CDR3 protein: CAWSRTRVTGELFF

D gene: NA
V gene: TRBV10-3
J gene: TRBJ1-5
clone size: NA
CDR3 DNA: TGTGCCATCAGTGATACCACAGGGAAGGATCAGCCCCAGCATTTT
CDR3 protein: CAISDTTGKDQPQHF

D gene: TRBD1
V gene: TRBV3-1/TRBV3-2
J gene: TRBJ2-2
clone size: NA
CDR3 DNA: TGTGCCAGCAGCCACAGACCCGACAGGGCAATCACCGGGGAGCTGTTTTTT
CDR3 protein: CASSHRPDRAITGELFF